The 12 T cell receptor beta chains below come from one sample, sequenced in a study of Ad26.COV2.S vaccination and SARS-CoV-2 variants. Clones were sequenced by immunoSEQ multiplex PCR, and TCRdb holds only the in-frame ones, with some missing. Here the sample spans some 270,000 clones, around 90% being singletons. Treatment indicated: some 20 received Ad26.COV2.S at low or high dose, single or two shots; about 5 received placebo; per-sample allocation not given. The study sampled participants on day 63 after the first vaccine or placebo injection. The source was peripheral blood, collected in a trial of Ad26.COV2.S vaccine versus placebo. These receptors were obtained from a person aged 18-65 years who received the Ad26.COV2.S COVID-19 vaccine or a placebo.

V gene TRBV30 combines with J gene TRBJ1-2; D is ambiguous. Germline V CDR1 and CDR2: GTSNPN, SVGIG (reference sequence). V was shortened by 1 base and J by 4 bases, with 13 bases between the two germline ends. The CDR3 totals 14 residues. CDR3 DNA: TGTGCCTGGAGTGGCGGTTGGGGTGGCTATGGCTACACCTTC. Residues: CAWSGGWGGYGYTF.

The genes are TRBV18 and TRBJ1-1; 9 bases fit TRBD1. The length of the CDR3 is 15 residues. The V gene's germline CDR1 is KGHSH and CDR2 LQKENI. J was trimmed by 7 bases and V by 3 bases; bases with no gene match: 9. Here the CDR3 reads CASSPLGQGRGEAFF. In DNA, the CDR3 is TGTGCCAGCTCACCTTTGGGACAGGGCCGGGGTGAAGCTTTCTTT.

This chain connects TRBV18 to TRBJ2-4; D is possibly TRBD2 (6 bases). From germline, CDR1 is KGHSH and CDR2 LQKENI. The CDR3 length is 15 residues. V was cut by 0 bases and J by 3 bases, with 9 bases left in between. CDR3 sequence: CASSPPAGGKNIQYF. The CDR3 DNA is TGTGCCAGCTCACCACCGGCCGGGGGCAAAAACATTCAGTACTTC. Together with reference TRBV18 and TRBJ2-4, the CDR3 gives the full variable domain: NAGVMQNPRHLVRRRGQEARLRCSPMKGHSHVYWYRQLPEEGLKFMVYLQKENIIDESGMPKERFSAEFPKEGPSILRIQQVVRGDSAAYFCASSPPAGGKNIQYFGAGTRLSVL.

The gene calls are TRBV2 and TRBJ1-1; the D is unclear. CDR3 length: 13 amino acids. Per the germline V gene, CDR1 is SNHLY and CDR2 is FYNNEI. Trimming took off 6 bases at V and 2 bases at J, with 10 bases between the two ends. The CDR3 DNA sequence: TGTGCCAGCAGCGCCGGGGAAAACACTGAAGCTTTCTTT. This translates into CASSAGENTEAFF.

This chain joins TRBV4-2 and TRBJ2-1, with a tentative D call TRBD2 (6 bases). Germline V lookup: CDR1 LGHNA, CDR2 YNFKEQ. The CDR3 runs to 14 residues. V gave up 0 bases and J gave up 8 bases, with 11 bases separating them. The CDR3 DNA reads as TGTGCCAGCAGCCAAGAGACTAGAAGCGATGAGCAGTTCTTC. Its protein is CASSQETRSDEQFF.

This chain connects TRBV27 to TRBJ2-1; TRBD1 aligns across 9 bases. The V and J ends lost 6 bases and 2 bases, in that order; junction bases with no gene match: 2. Germline-derived CDR1 and CDR2 are MNHEY and SMNVEV (reference sequence). The CDR3 runs to 14 residues. The CDR3 DNA reads as TGTGCCAGCAGCTGGGACAGGGCCTACAATGAGCAGTTCTTC. Encoded protein: CASSWDRAYNEQFF.

V gene TRBV7-2 combines with J gene TRBJ1-4; D remains unclear. Germline-derived CDR1 and CDR2 are SGHTA and FQGNSA. The CDR3 is 15 amino acids. The ends were cut back, 5 bases at V and 3 bases at J, with 13 bases in the middle. This CDR3 is CASSGVGIPNEKLFF. Here the CDR3 DNA reads TGTGCCAGCAGCGGCGTAGGGATCCCTAATGAAAAACTGTTTTTT.

The chain links TRBV6-5 to TRBJ2-1; maybe TRBD1 (6 bases). Trimming took 6 bases from V and 2 from J, leaving 14 bases between them. Germline lookup yields CDR1 MNHEY and CDR2 SVGAGI. CDR3 length: 15 amino acids. The CDR3 spells CASRRAGDPYNEQFF. CDR3 in DNA: TGTGCCAGCAGAAGAGCAGGGGACCCCTACAATGAGCAGTTCTTC.

The chain joins TRBV7-8 to TRBJ2-3; TRBD2 agrees at 11 bases. J lost 5 bases, V lost 1 base, and 5 bases had no gene match. CDR1 and CDR2 (germline): SGHVS, FQNEAQ. The CDR3 runs 16 residues. In DNA, the CDR3 is TGTGCCAGCAGCTTAGAACTAGCGGGAGCTATAGATACGCAGTATTTT. Encoded protein: CASSLELAGAIDTQYF.

This chain links TRBV3-1 (or the pseudogene TRBV3-2) with TRBJ1-5; 8 bases are shared with TRBD1. This CDR3 spans 14 amino acids. The germline gives CDR1 LGHDT, CDR2 YNNKEL (reference sequence). V shed 3 bases, J shed 7 bases, and the junction held 5 bases outside the gene matches. The CDR3 DNA sequence: TGTGCCAGCAGCCATGACAGGGGCGAACAGCCCCAGCATTTT. Amino acid sequence: CASSHDRGEQPQHF.

The chain employs TRBV6-4 and TRBJ1-1; D gene uncertain. V dropped 2 bases and J dropped 4 bases, with 8 bases sitting between them. The CDR3 consists of 13 residues. Germline V gene data show CDR1 as MRHNA and CDR2 as SNTAGT. The CDR3 region has the DNA TGTGCCAGCAGTGACCCTCCGGGCACTGAAGCTTTCTTT. Translated, it gives CASSDPPGTEAFF.

This chain joins TRBV19 and TRBJ1-4; 7 nucleotides align to TRBD1. In germline, CDR1 is LNHDA, CDR2 SQIVND (reference sequence). CDR3 length: 15 residues. V lost 4 bases and J lost 0; bases outside the gene matches: 2. CDR3 in amino acids: CASSTGTATNEKLFF. CDR3 DNA: TGTGCCAGTAGTACCGGGACAGCAACTAATGAAAAACTGTTTTTT. The whole variable domain, remainder taken from reference TRBV19 and TRBJ1-4, is DGGITQSPKYLFRKEGQNVTLSCEQNLNHDAMYWYRQDPGQGLRLIYYSQIVNDFQKGDIAEGYSVSREKKESFPLTVTSAQKNPTAFYLCASSTGTATNEKLFFGSGTQLSVL.